The rows below give T cell receptor beta chains drawn from one sample of a study of cytomegalovirus exposure and HLA in healthy donors. Generated by immunoSEQ multiplex PCR, the TCRdb table keeps only in-frame clones and is missing some. This table has 200,000 to 250,000 clones, around 83% appearing once. The source material was PBMCs. The receptors come from a woman in her 40s in good health and CMV-seronegative. Each CDR3 is given with its conserved first and last residue. The order of the fields is clone size, D gene, V gene, J gene, CDR3 protein, CDR3 DNA. A D gene is named only where the DNA matches it firmly. Size tells how often a clone was seen (once, few, many) or the class of an expanded clone, and some rows leave it out.

>NA|NA|TRBV21-1|TRBJ1-5
CASSRSLRDRVDQPQHF
TGTGCCAGCAGCCGTAGCCTCCGGGACAGGGTAGATCAGCCCCAGCATTTT
>NA|TRBD1|TRBV11-2|TRBJ1-4
CASSTRTGGGHNEKLFF
TGTGCCAGCAGCACCCGGACAGGGGGGGGACATAATGAAAAACTGTTTTTT
>NA|TRBD2|TRBV9|TRBJ2-1
CASSTSGSSYNEQFF
TGTGCCAGCAGCACTAGCGGGAGTTCCTACAATGAGCAGTTCTTC
>NA|TRBD1|TRBV7-8|TRBJ1-1
CASSAQGDSTEAFF
TGTGCCAGCAGCGCACAGGGGGATAGCACTGAAGCTTTCTTT
>NA|TRBD2|TRBV18|TRBJ2-1
CASSPRISGVYNEQFF
TGTGCCAGCTCACCAAGGATTAGCGGGGTTTACAATGAGCAGTTCTTC
>NA|NA|TRBV7-8|TRBJ2-3
CASSLVQTRGTQYF
TGTGCCAGCAGCTTAGTGCAGACCCGGGGTACGCAGTATTTT
>NA|NA|TRBV5-5|TRBJ2-2
CASSLPYTGELFF
TGTGCCAGCAGCCTTCCCTACACCGGGGAGCTGTTTTTT
>NA|NA|TRBV7-2|TRBJ2-6
CASSFRLGDGANVLTF
TGTGCCAGCAGCTTTCGTCTGGGAGATGGGGCCAACGTCCTGACTTTC
>NA|TRBD1|TRBV15|TRBJ2-5
CATSRRGYRGRRQETQYF
TGTGCCACCAGCAGGAGGGGATACAGGGGTAGGAGGCAAGAGACCCAGTACTTC
>NA|NA|TRBV7-9|TRBJ1-3
CASSPPGVEIYGNTIYF
TGTGCCAGCAGCCCACCCGGGGTCGAGATTTACGGAAACACCATATATTTT
>NA|TRBD1|TRBV4-1|TRBJ1-4
CATSGQGNEKLFF
TGCGCCACCTCGGGACAGGGCAATGAAAAACTGTTTTTT
>NA|NA|TRBV27|TRBJ1-5
CASRLTLNQPQHF
TGTGCCAGCAGACTAACGCTCAATCAGCCCCAGCATTTT
>NA|TRBD1|TRBV10-3|TRBJ1-3
CAISEMIGGDFGNTIYF
TGTGCCATCAGTGAGATGATAGGGGGCGATTTCGGAAACACCATATATTTT
>NA|TRBD2|TRBV5-1|TRBJ2-1
CASSHPSGNNEQFF
TGCGCCAGCAGCCACCCTAGCGGGAACAATGAGCAGTTCTTC
>NA|TRBD1|TRBV2|TRBJ2-5
CASSPDRGSETQYF
TGTGCCAGCAGCCCCGACAGGGGGAGCGAGACCCAGTACTTC
>NA|TRBD1|TRBV19|TRBJ1-1
CASSNPGQATNTEAFF
TGTGCCAGTAGTAATCCGGGACAGGCAACGAACACTGAAGCTTTCTTT
>NA|NA|TRBV19|TRBJ1-2
CASTGATYGYTF
TGTGCCAGTACAGGGGCGACCTATGGCTACACCTTC
>NA|TRBD1|TRBV4-1|TRBJ2-5
CASSPDRGWETQYF
TGCGCCAGCAGCCCGGACAGGGGGTGGGAGACCCAGTACTTC
>NA|TRBD1|TRBV5-1|TRBJ2-7
CASTPGVEGQGNYEQYF
TGCGCCAGCACCCCCGGGGTGGAGGGACAGGGGAATTACGAGCAGTACTTC
>NA|TRBD2|TRBV19|TRBJ2-1
CASRPGLGNYNEQFF
TGTGCCAGCAGACCGGGACTAGGTAACTACAATGAGCAGTTCTTC
>NA|TRBD1|TRBV10-3|TRBJ1-5
CATRTGTGYSNQPQHF
TGTGCCACCCGAACCGGGACAGGTTATAGCAATCAGCCCCAGCATTTT
>NA|TRBD1|TRBV6-6|TRBJ1-4
CASGTGVKLFF
TGTGCCAGCGGGACAGGGGTTAAACTGTTTTTT
>NA|NA|TRBV10-2|TRBJ2-4
CASSELRTPVAKNIQYF
TGCGCCAGCAGTGAGTTAAGGACACCAGTAGCCAAAAACATTCAGTACTTC
>few|TRBD1|TRBV5-5|TRBJ2-7
CASSWTGDEQYF
TGTGCCAGCAGCTGGACAGGGGACGAGCAGTACTTC
>NA|NA|TRBV6-5|TRBJ2-5
CATSQGRETQYF
TGTGCCACATCTCAGGGTCGAGAGACCCAGTACTTC
>NA|TRBD2|TRBV7-9|TRBJ2-2
CSSSVTSGSKAGELFF
TGTTCCAGCAGCGTTACTAGCGGGAGTAAGGCCGGGGAGCTGTTTTTT
>NA|TRBD2|TRBV6-5|TRBJ2-7
CASSLSGRASYEQYF
TGTGCCAGCAGTCTTAGCGGGAGGGCCTCTTACGAGCAGTACTTC
>NA|TRBD1|TRBV19|TRBJ1-2
CASRRWTGEIGYTF
TGTGCCAGTAGACGCTGGACAGGAGAAATTGGCTACACCTTC
>few|NA|TRBV6-5|TRBJ2-7
CASSKDYDSYEQYF
TGTGCCAGCAGTAAAGACTACGACTCCTACGAGCAGTACTTC
>once|NA|TRBV7-3|TRBJ2-1
CASSFGPTYNEQFF
TGTGCCAGCAGCTTCGGTCCTACCTACAATGAGCAGTTCTTC
>NA|TRBD1|TRBV2|TRBJ2-7
CASSGSRGRVYEQYF
TGTGCCAGCAGTGGGTCCAGGGGGCGCGTCTACGAGCAGTACTTC
>NA|NA|TRBV19|TRBJ1-1
CASRKKLDIGPQAFF
TGTGCCAGTAGAAAAAAGCTGGACATTGGCCCCCAGGCTTTCTTT
>NA|TRBD1|TRBV19|TRBJ2-7
CASQPRLTGTEQYF
TGTGCCAGCCAGCCCAGATTGACAGGGACCGAGCAGTACTTC
>NA|NA|TRBV5-1|TRBJ2-7
CASSATGTTYEQYF
TGCGCCAGCAGCGCTACGGGAACCACCTACGAGCAGTACTTC
>NA|NA|TRBV19|TRBJ2-1
CASSMWASEYNEQFF
TGTGCCAGTAGTATGTGGGCTAGCGAGTACAATGAGCAGTTCTTC
>once|NA|TRBV18|TRBJ1-1
CASSLSQNTEAFF
TGTGCCAGCTCACTTTCCCAGAACACTGAAGCTTTCTTT
>NA|TRBD1|TRBV4-1|TRBJ2-7
CASSQTGVYEQYF
TGCGCCAGCAGCCAGACAGGGGTCTACGAGCAGTACTTC
>once|TRBD1|TRBV15|TRBJ1-1
CATSIHTSPDRGKAFF
TGTGCCACCAGCATACATACCTCACCGGACAGGGGAAAAGCTTTCTTT
>NA|NA|TRBV5-1|TRBJ1-1
CASSLEGGGTEAFF
TGCGCCAGCAGCTTGGAGGGCGGGGGGACTGAAGCTTTCTTT
>NA|NA|TRBV12-5|TRBJ1-5
CASGTTGYHQPQHF
TGTGCTAGTGGAACCACAGGGTACCATCAGCCCCAGCATTTT
>NA|NA|TRBV7-9|TRBJ2-7
CSSSSQGYEQYF
TGTTCCAGCAGCTCCCAGGGGTACGAGCAGTACTTC
>NA|NA|TRBV11-3|TRBJ2-6
CASSSTDSSSGANVLTF
TGTGCCAGCAGCTCGACGGACAGTAGCTCTGGGGCCAACGTCCTGACTTTC